This T cell receptor (beta chain) was captured in a study of cytomegalovirus exposure and HLA in healthy donors. Study-level points and caveats: It was found in a later analysis that first-cohort TCR clusters tended to co-occur in the 90 to 150 validation repertoires. Rare TCR sequences dominated, though some public TCRs recurred in many donors. Three CMV-associated chains were confirmed in vitro to be specific for CMV antigens.

Donors came from a validation cohort of 90 to 150 subjects, distinct from the first 666-subject cohort. Assay used: immunoSEQ multiplex PCR; TCRdb lists only in-frame clones, some missing. Of about 240,000 clones in the sample, roughly 86% were seen once. With regard to this clone: Its antigen is unknown.

The V segment lost 5 bases and the J segment 6 bases; nucleotides outside the gene matches: 9. CDR1 is MDHEN and CDR2 is SYDVKM in the germline V gene. The CDR3 loop spans 15 amino acids. V gene TRBV28 combines with J gene TRBJ2-7; 11 positions match TRBD2. The source is a woman aged 30 to 39 in good health and CMV-seropositive. Sequencing was performed on PBMCs. CDR3 residues: CASSARLAGFGEQYF. CDR3 DNA: TGTGCCAGCAGTGCACGACTAGCGGGATTCGGCGAGCAGTACTTC.